Each of the 29 T cell receptor beta chains below was sequenced from the same sample in a study of blood T cells in healthy people across ages. Then a second PCR, running about 6 to 12 cycles, was carried out with a sample-barcoded 5' primer and a J-beta primer mix. TCRdb reprocessed the 5' RACE reads with MiXCR, giving one entry per CDR3 protein. Counted here are about 670,000 distinct CDR3 sequences, 40% to 45% occurring once; the ten biggest clones make up roughly 30%. The sample comprised blood. The receptors come from an elderly man in good health.

This chain connects TRBV11-1 to TRBJ2-5; D gene unclear. CDR1 and CDR2 (germline): SGHAT, FQDESV (reference sequence). Trimming took 1 base from V and 6 from J, leaving 9 bases between them. The CDR3 contains 13 residues. Here the CDR3 DNA reads TGTGCCAGCAGCTTAGGTAACTGGCAGACCCAGTACTTC. Encoded protein: CASSLGNWQTQYF.

The J gene is TRBJ2-3, the V gene TRBV5-1; TRBD2 aligns across 13 bases. V gave up 4 bases and J gave up 1 base; unmatched junction bases: 6. Germline V gene data show CDR1 as SGHRS and CDR2 as YFSETQ. The length of the CDR3 is 17 residues. The CDR3 region is CASSGGLAGAGTDTQYF. The CDR3 nucleotides read TGCGCCAGCAGCGGCGGACTAGCGGGAGCTGGCACAGATACGCAGTATTTT.

The sample holds many counts of this clonotype. The chain combines TRBV5-6 with TRBJ2-1, with D perhaps assigned TRBD1 or TRBD2 (5 bases each). There are 12 residues in the CDR3. CDR1 is SGHDT and CDR2 is YYEEEE in the germline V gene. Trimming took off 3 bases at V and 11 bases at J, with 12 bases between the two ends. Written as DNA, the CDR3 is TGTGCCAGCAGCTGGGACCCCTACCAGCAGTTCTTC. Amino acid sequence: CASSWDPYQQFF.

Here the CDR3 reads CASSRQPTSGSGYNEQFF. The CDR3 DNA reads TGTGCCAGCAGCCGACAGCCAACTAGCGGGAGCGGGTACAATGAGCAGTTCTTC. This chain joins TRBV6-1 and TRBJ2-1; 11 positions match TRBD2. The CDR3 sequence is 18 residues long. The germline gives CDR1 MNHNS, CDR2 SASEGT. The trim removed 6 bases at V and 4 bases at J, leaving 14 bases unmatched.

The chain joins TRBV5-1 to TRBJ2-1; perhaps D is TRBD1 or TRBD2 (6 bases each). Per germline, CDR1 SGHRS and CDR2 YFSETQ. The CDR3 is 16 amino acids. V was trimmed by 4 bases and J by 2 bases, leaving 16 bases between them. The CDR3 is CASSVSGGQTYNEQFF. CDR3 sequence (DNA): TGCGCCAGCAGCGTTTCCGGGGGCCAAACCTACAATGAGCAGTTCTTC.

J is TRBJ1-4 and V is TRBV27; 8 nucleotides align to TRBD1. The V gene end was trimmed by 4 bases and the J gene end by 4 bases; junction bases not matched to a gene: 2. This CDR3 is built from 14 residues. Germline-derived CDR1 and CDR2 are MNHEY and SMNVEV (reference sequence). The CDR3 protein is CASSSDRDNEKLFF. The CDR3 DNA follows: TGTGCCAGCAGTTCGGACAGGGATAATGAAAAACTGTTTTTT.

The genes are TRBV20-1 and TRBJ1-1; D gene uncertain. CDR3 length: 11 amino acids. Trimming shortened V by 3 bases and J by 11 bases, and 13 bases separated the two germline ends. Germline CDR1 is DFQATT and CDR2 is SNEGSKA (reference sequence). CDR3 loop: CSARKVDRAFF. CDR3 sequence (DNA): TGCAGTGCTAGGAAGGTGGATCGGGCTTTCTTT.

This clonotype was detected only a few times. The chain recombines TRBV2 with TRBJ2-5, with a tentative D call TRBD2 (5 bases). The DNA end favors TRBJ2-7, so the J call may be wrong. Germline loops: CDR1 SNHLY, CDR2 FYNNEI. The CDR3 contains 14 residues. The chain's CDR3 is CASSEKRVSIEQYF. The CDR3 DNA reads as TGTGCCAGCAGTGAGAAGAGGGTATCCATCGAGCAGTACTTC.

The chain recombines TRBV7-9 with TRBJ2-1; TRBD2 agrees at 13 bases. The CDR3 is 17 residues long. Germline V gene sequence: CDR1 SEHNR, CDR2 FQNEAQ (reference sequence). The V gene end was trimmed by 5 bases and the J gene end by 5 bases; junction bases not matched to a gene: 9. CDR3 protein: CASSALGTSGTHNEQFF. CDR3 bases: TGTGCCAGCAGCGCCCTTGGGACTAGCGGGACTCACAATGAGCAGTTCTTC.

This clonotype was detected a few times. The chain has TRBV4-1 and TRBJ2-1; 9 bases match TRBD1. There are 16 residues in the CDR3. Germline values: CDR1 MGHRA, CDR2 YSYEKL. V lost 1 base, J lost 4 bases, and 5 bases stayed unmatched. In DNA form, the CDR3 reads TGCGCCAGCAGCCAAGTCCTCGGGACAGGGTACAATGAGCAGTTCTTC. Translation gives CASSQVLGTGYNEQFF.

As DNA, the CDR3 is TGTGCCAGCAGTTATACAGGGGGCAGGAACAATGAGCAGTACTTC. It translates to CASSYTGGRNNEQYF. The chain uses TRBV6-5 and TRBJ2-5, with 9 bases aligning to TRBD1. CDR3 size: 15 residues. V trimming: 3 bases; J trimming: 11 bases; junction bases outside the gene matches: 13. Germline V gene data show CDR1 as MNHEY and CDR2 as SVGAGI.

The chain combines TRBV20-1 with TRBJ2-1; TRBD2 is a possible D gene (6 bases). CDR1 and CDR2 (germline): DFQATT, SNEGSKA (reference sequence). Trimming stripped 4 bases from V and 10 bases from J, with 14 bases between. The length of the CDR3 is 12 residues. CDR3 loop: CSATGRAGEQFF. Here the CDR3 DNA reads TGCAGTGCTACAGGGCGGGCGGGGGAGCAGTTCTTC.

This clonotype appeared a single time. This chain joins TRBV27 and TRBJ2-5; the match to TRBD1 covers 7 bases. Germline loops: CDR1 MNHEY, CDR2 SMNVEV (reference sequence). There are 15 residues in the CDR3. V dropped 6 bases and J dropped 5; count of bases not matched to a gene: 12. CDR3 sequence reads: CASRANRGSWETQYF. The DNA for the CDR3 is TGTGCCAGCAGGGCTAACAGGGGTAGTTGGGAGACCCAGTACTTC.

The CDR3 protein is CASSLNGGDPEAFF. The CDR3 DNA sequence: TGTGCCAGCAGCTTGAATGGGGGTGACCCTGAAGCTTTCTTT. This chain uses TRBV5-6 with TRBJ1-1, with D perhaps TRBD1 (5 bases). Germline loops: CDR1 SGHDT, CDR2 YYEEEE. V gave up 1 base and J gave up 6 bases, with 13 bases separating them. CDR3 length: 14 residues.

This clonotype was seen ten or more times. The gene calls are TRBV29-1 and TRBJ1-2, with 11 nucleotides matching TRBD1. CDR1 SQVTM and CDR2 ANQGSEA come from the germline V gene. This CDR3 comprises 14 residues. Trimming took 2 bases from V and 7 from J; bases not matched to a gene: 6. The CDR3 protein is CSVEPGQGVFGYTF. Written as DNA, the CDR3 is TGCAGCGTTGAACCGGGACAGGGGGTTTTTGGCTACACCTTC.

The CDR3, as DNA: TGTGCCAGCAGTCAAGCGGGAGGCGGGGAGACCCAGTACTTC. Translated: CASSQAGGGETQYF. The rearrangement uses TRBV18 and TRBJ2-5, with TRBD2 matching 9 bases. CDR1 is KGHSH and CDR2 is LQKENI in the germline V gene. V shed 8 bases, J shed 5 bases, and the junction held 9 bases outside the gene matches. The CDR3 covers 14 residues. Combining the CDR3 with reference TRBV18 and TRBJ2-5 gives the whole variable domain NAGVMQNPRHLVRRRGQEARLRCSPMKGHSHVYWYRQLPEEGLKFMVYLQKENIIDESGMPKERFSAEFPKEGPSILRIQQVVRGDSAAYFCASSQAGGGETQYFGPGTRLLVL.

This chain connects TRBV5-6 to TRBJ2-7, with 8 positions matching TRBD1. V trimming: 4 bases; J trimming: 8 bases; junction bases outside the gene matches: 8. Germline-derived CDR1 and CDR2 are SGHDT and YYEEEE. This CDR3 spans 13 amino acids. The CDR3 bases are TGTGCCAGCAGCCGGGACAGGACGAGGAAGCAGTACTTC. Translating gives CASSRDRTRKQYF.

This clonotype showed up many times. The chain couples TRBV20-1 to TRBJ2-2, with D possibly matching TRBD1 (5 bases). Trimming pared 3 bases from V and 1 base from J, leaving 21 bases between. This CDR3 has 18 amino acids. CDR1 is DFQATT and CDR2 is SNEGSKA in the germline V gene (reference sequence). The CDR3 DNA follows: TGCAGTGCTAGGGCCCTAGGGGTTAGCTTCCAGAACACCGGGGAGCTGTTTTTT. Protein sequence: CSARALGVSFQNTGELFF.

This clonotype was picked up many times. The chain couples TRBV6-5 to TRBJ2-3; TRBD1 matches at 11 bases. The V segment lost 4 bases and the J segment 2 bases; nucleotides outside the gene matches: 5. The CDR3 loop spans 16 amino acids. Germline values: CDR1 MNHEY, CDR2 SVGAGI. The CDR3 DNA is TGTGCCAGCAGTTCCGGACAGGGGGCATCCACAGATACGCAGTATTTT. Amino acids: CASSSGQGASTDTQYF.

This clonotype showed up just a few times. CDR3: CSASTSGRVGEQFF. CDR3 DNA: TGCAGTGCTAGCACCAGCGGGAGAGTTGGTGAGCAGTTCTTC. The genes are TRBV20-1 and TRBJ2-1, with 8 bases lining up with TRBD2. V gave up 3 bases and J gave up 9 bases; unmatched junction bases: 10. CDR3 length equals 14 residues. Germline V gene lookup returns CDR1 DFQATT and CDR2 SNEGSKA (reference sequence).

V is TRBV6-2 or TRBV6-3 and J is TRBJ2-7, with D possibly matching TRBD1 (5 bases). CDR1 is MNHEY and CDR2 is SVGEGT in the germline V gene. The V gene lost 7 bases and the J gene lost 7 bases, with 20 bases spanning the gap. This CDR3 spans 14 amino acids. The CDR3 loop is CASNLMQGVSEQYF. CDR3 sequence (DNA): TGTGCCAGCAACCTCATGCAAGGGGTTTCTGAGCAGTACTTC.

This clonotype was counted only a few times. The chain combines TRBV7-9 with TRBJ1-2; 11 nucleotides align to TRBD1. V was pared by 5 bases and J by 7 bases, with 9 bases of the junction left unmatched. Germline assignment: CDR1 SEHNR and CDR2 FQNEAQ (reference sequence). This CDR3 comprises 15 residues. In nucleotides, the CDR3 is TGTGCCAGCAGCCCATATGGACAGGGGGCGCCTGGCTACACCTTC. Residues: CASSPYGQGAPGYTF.

Of note for this clonotype: A much larger clonotype is one base distant, so this may be a read error. The rearrangement uses TRBV6-2 or TRBV6-3 and TRBJ2-1, with TRBD1 matching 7 bases. The J call is doubtful: the DNA matches TRBJ2-7 better. In germline, CDR1 is MNHEY, CDR2 SVGEGT. The CDR3 totals 16 residues. The CDR3 sequence: CASSAITGARYNEQYF. The CDR3 DNA follows: TGTGCCAGCAGCGCCATAACAGGGGCCAGGTACAATGAGCAGTACTTC.

This clonotype was counted only a few times. DNA of the CDR3: TGTGCCAGCAGCTTCAAGCGAATGGATACGCAGTATTTT. This codes for CASSFKRMDTQYF. The J gene is TRBJ2-3, the V gene TRBV7-2; D gene uncertain. Trimming cost V 3 bases and J 6 bases, with 10 bases left between them. The germline V gene has CDR1 SGHTA and CDR2 FQGNSA. The length of the CDR3 is 13 residues.

The chain carries TRBV6-2 or TRBV6-3 and TRBJ2-1; 9 bases map to TRBD2. In germline, CDR1 is MNHEY, CDR2 SVGEGT. The CDR3 covers 14 residues. J gave up 11 bases and V 8 bases, and 13 bases lay outside the gene matches. Here the CDR3 reads CASGALAGKHKQFF. In nucleotides, the CDR3 is TGTGCCAGCGGTGCGCTAGCGGGGAAGCATAAGCAGTTCTTC.

The V and J genes are TRBV6-2 or TRBV6-3 and TRBJ1-2; D call uncertain. V shed 2 bases and J shed 0 bases, with 7 bases lying between them. This CDR3 has 14 amino acids. From germline, CDR1 is MNHEY and CDR2 SVGEGT. CDR3 sequence (DNA): TGTGCCAGCAGTTACGGCCCAGCTAACTATGGCTACACCTTC. Translated: CASSYGPANYGYTF.

This clonotype was observed a handful of times. This chain uses TRBV12-3 or TRBV12-4 with TRBJ2-2; 9 nucleotides line up with TRBD2. The CDR3 is made up of 15 amino acids. V lost 8 bases to trimming and J lost 5 bases; unmatched junction nucleotides: 9. The CDR3 sequence: CASGLSGGSTGELFF. CDR3 sequence (DNA): TGTGCCAGCGGTCTTAGCGGGGGAAGTACCGGGGAGCTGTTTTTT.

This sequence joins TRBV20-1 and TRBJ2-3; D is ambiguous. V dropped 6 bases and J dropped 1 base, with 11 bases sitting between them. CDR1 is DFQATT and CDR2 is SNEGSKA in the germline V gene (reference sequence). This CDR3 spans 13 amino acids. The CDR3 reads CSAAQYGTDTQYF. The CDR3 bases are TGCAGTGCCGCACAATACGGCACAGATACGCAGTATTTT.

The chain employs TRBV29-1 and TRBJ2-2; 11 positions agree with TRBD2. Germline lookup yields CDR1 SQVTM and CDR2 ANQGSEA. CDR3 length equals 15 residues. The J segment lost 5 bases and the V segment lost 4 bases, leaving 6 bases of the junction unmatched. DNA for the CDR3: TGCAGCGTTGGGATACTAGCGGGAGATACCGGGGAGCTGTTTTTT. This translates into CSVGILAGDTGELFF.